This entry concerns a single T cell receptor beta chain. What it binds is unknown. The record originates from a study of graft-versus-host responses after intestinal transplantation. Germline loops: CDR1 MDHEN, CDR2 SYDVKM. The CDR3 runs 17 residues. V dropped 3 bases and J dropped 1; count of bases not matched to a gene: 7. The assay was immunoSEQ multiplex PCR, and TCRdb's table has in-frame clones only and misses some. In the table there are 75,000 to 100,000 clones, roughly 93% of which are singletons. The sequence was collected from a human donor who received an intestinal transplant. Sequencing was performed on unstimulated CD8+ T cells sorted from spleen or lymph node cells, taken before intestinal transplant. The chain combines TRBV28 with TRBJ2-3, with 10 positions matching TRBD2. The CDR3 sequence is CASSFKREGRGTDTQYF. For the CDR3, the DNA is TGTGCCAGCAGTTTCAAGCGGGAGGGCCGGGGCACAGATACGCAGTATTTT.